This T cell receptor beta chain was captured by sequencing in a study of cytomegalovirus exposure and HLA in healthy donors. A word on this clone: The antigen remains unidentified.

Regarding the study as a whole: Reports state that TCR beta sequences accurately predicted most subjects' HLA-A and HLA-B alleles. Roughly 170 TCR beta chains were listed as cytomegalovirus-associated.

The study ran its PCR with 60 Vbeta and 13 Jbeta primers. Sequencing was performed with immunoSEQ multiplex PCR; in TCRdb, only in-frame clones are kept and a portion is missing. This table holds over 150,000 clones, roughly 76% found once. The CDR3 contains 15 residues. Germline CDR1 reads SGHTA; CDR2 reads FQGNSA. V was cut by 1 base and J by 6 bases, with 15 bases left in between. Source material: PBMCs. The V call is TRBV7-2, the J call TRBJ1-2, with D maybe TRBD1 (5 bases). The origin of this receptor is a human donor in good health. This chain's CDR3 is CASSLVAGKEDGYTF. The CDR3 DNA sequence: TGTGCCAGCAGCTTAGTGGCAGGGAAGGAAGATGGCTACACCTTC.